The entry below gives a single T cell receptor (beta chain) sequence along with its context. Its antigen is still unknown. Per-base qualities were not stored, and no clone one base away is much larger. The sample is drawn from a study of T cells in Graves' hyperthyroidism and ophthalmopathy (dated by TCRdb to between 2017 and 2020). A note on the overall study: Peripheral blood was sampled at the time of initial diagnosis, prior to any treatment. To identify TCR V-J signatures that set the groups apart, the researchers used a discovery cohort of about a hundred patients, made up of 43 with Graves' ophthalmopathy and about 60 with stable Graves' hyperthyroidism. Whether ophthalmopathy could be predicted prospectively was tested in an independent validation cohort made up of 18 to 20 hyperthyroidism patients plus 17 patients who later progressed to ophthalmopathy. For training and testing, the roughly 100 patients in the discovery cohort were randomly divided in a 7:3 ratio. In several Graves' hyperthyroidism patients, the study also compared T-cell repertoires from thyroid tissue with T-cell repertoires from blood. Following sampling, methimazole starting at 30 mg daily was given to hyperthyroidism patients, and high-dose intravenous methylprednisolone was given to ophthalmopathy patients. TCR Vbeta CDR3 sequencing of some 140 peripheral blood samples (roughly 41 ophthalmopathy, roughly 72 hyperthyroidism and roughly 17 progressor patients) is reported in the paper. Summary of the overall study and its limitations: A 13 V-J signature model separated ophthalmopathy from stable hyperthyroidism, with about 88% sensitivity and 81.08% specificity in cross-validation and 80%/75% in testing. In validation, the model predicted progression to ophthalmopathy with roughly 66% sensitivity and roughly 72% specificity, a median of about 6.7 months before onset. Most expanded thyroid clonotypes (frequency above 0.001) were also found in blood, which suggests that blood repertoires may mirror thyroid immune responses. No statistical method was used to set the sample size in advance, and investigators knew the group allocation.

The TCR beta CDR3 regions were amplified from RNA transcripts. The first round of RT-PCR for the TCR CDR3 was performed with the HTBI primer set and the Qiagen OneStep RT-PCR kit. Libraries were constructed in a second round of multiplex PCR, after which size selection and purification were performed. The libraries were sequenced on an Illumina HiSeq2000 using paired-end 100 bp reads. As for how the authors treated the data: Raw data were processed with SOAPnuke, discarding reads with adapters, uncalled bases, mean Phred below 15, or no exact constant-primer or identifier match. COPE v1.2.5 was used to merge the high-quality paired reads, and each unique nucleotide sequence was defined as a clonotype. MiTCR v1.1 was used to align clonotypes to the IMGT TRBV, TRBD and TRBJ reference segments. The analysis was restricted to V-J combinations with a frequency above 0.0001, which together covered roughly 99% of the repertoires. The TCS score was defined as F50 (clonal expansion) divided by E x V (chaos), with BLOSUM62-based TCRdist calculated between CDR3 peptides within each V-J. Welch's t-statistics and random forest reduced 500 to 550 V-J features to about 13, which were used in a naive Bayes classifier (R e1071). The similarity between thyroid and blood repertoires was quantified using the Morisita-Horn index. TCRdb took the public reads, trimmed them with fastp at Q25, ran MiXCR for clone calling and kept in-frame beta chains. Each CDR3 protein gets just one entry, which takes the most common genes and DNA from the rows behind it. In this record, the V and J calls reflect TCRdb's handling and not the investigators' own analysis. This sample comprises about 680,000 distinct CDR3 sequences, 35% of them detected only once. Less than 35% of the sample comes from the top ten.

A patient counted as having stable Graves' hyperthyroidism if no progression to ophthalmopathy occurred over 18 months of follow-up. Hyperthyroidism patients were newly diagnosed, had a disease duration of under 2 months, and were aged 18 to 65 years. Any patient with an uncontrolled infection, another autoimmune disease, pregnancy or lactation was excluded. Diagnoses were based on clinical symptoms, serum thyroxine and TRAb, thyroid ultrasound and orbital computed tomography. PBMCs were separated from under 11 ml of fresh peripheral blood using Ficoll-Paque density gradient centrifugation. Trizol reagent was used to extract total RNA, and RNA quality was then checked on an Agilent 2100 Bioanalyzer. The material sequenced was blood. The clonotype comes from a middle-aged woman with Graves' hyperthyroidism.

Here is the DNA: TGCAGTGCTAGGGATGGCTATGGCTACACCTTC. Its product reads: CSARDGYGYTF. The rearranged chain carries TRBV20-1 and TRBJ1-2; no confident D gene assignment can be made. From the cysteine up to the phenylalanine, the CDR3 has a length of 11 residues. Solely the CDR3 DNA is kept, with 33 bases framed from the first base. Trimming removed 3 bases from V and 4 bases from J, leaving 6 bases between the germline ends. The CDR1 and CDR2 encoded by the germline V gene (reference sequence) are DFQATT and SNEGSKA.